The 27 T cell receptor beta chains below come from one sample, sequenced in a study of identical twins. TCRdb re-called the 5' RACE reads through MiXCR, storing one row per CDR3 protein. There are more than 1.5 million distinct CDR3 sequences in the sample; under 35% occur only once, and about 0.25% lies in the top ten. The sample comprised cord blood. The receptors come from a newborn girl in good health.

This chain uses TRBV6-5 with TRBJ2-3; D call uncertain. V lost 2 bases and J lost 5, with 14 bases in between. Germline lookup yields CDR1 MNHEY and CDR2 SVGAGI. The CDR3 is 15 residues long. CDR3 nucleotide sequence: TGTGCCAGCAGTTACGTCCGATACAGAGGAGATACGCAGTATTTT. Its protein product is CASSYVRYRGDTQYF.

The V and J genes are TRBV12-3 or TRBV12-4 and TRBJ2-2; no definite D call. The CDR3 has 17 amino acids. With 2 bases removed from V and 5 bases from J, the gap between germline ends came to 18 bases. CDR3 sequence (DNA): TGTGCCAGCAGTTTATCGCCCCGGGCAGCCCTAACCGGGGAGCTGTTTTTT. It encodes CASSLSPRAALTGELFF.

Only a few counts were recorded for this clonotype. This could be a read error, since a much larger clone is one nucleotide away. CDR3 sequence reads: CASRTGINQPQHF. The CDR3 DNA reads TGTGCCAGCAGGACAGGGATCAATCAGCCCCAGCATTTT. This chain links TRBV2 with TRBJ1-5; 7 nucleotides match TRBD1. Germline V gives CDR1 SNHLY, CDR2 FYNNEI. The CDR3 is 13 residues long. Trimming took 6 bases from V and 3 from J; bases not matched to a gene: 2.

V is TRBV15 and J is TRBJ2-3; 8 bases are shared with TRBD1. The V and J ends lost 5 bases and 3 bases, in that order; junction bases with no gene match: 4. The CDR3 contains 14 residues. Per germline, CDR1 LNHNV and CDR2 YYDKDF (reference sequence). The CDR3 nucleotides are TGTGCCACCAGCTCAAACAGGGGGACAGATACGCAGTATTTT. Amino acids: CATSSNRGTDTQYF.

The J gene is TRBJ1-5, the V gene TRBV20-1, with no clear D. The ends were cut back, 5 bases at V and 0 bases at J, with 8 bases in the middle. The CDR3 is 13 amino acids. Germline V gene lookup returns CDR1 DFQATT and CDR2 SNEGSKA (reference sequence). The CDR3 DNA reads TGCAGTGCTCGACGGTATAGCAATCAGCCCCAGCATTTT. It encodes CSARRYSNQPQHF.

This clonotype has a single count. The chain couples TRBV24-1 to TRBJ2-2, with TRBD1 as a possible D gene (5 bases). Trimming left V 4 bases short and J 7 bases short, with 21 bases between. Germline lookup yields CDR1 KGHDR and CDR2 SFDVKD. This CDR3 is built from 17 residues. The CDR3 is CATSDIKALGRGGELFF. CDR3 DNA: TGTGCCACCAGTGACATTAAGGCTCTGGGGCGCGGCGGGGAGCTGTTTTTT.

This clonotype was observed at least ten times. The chain uses TRBV18 and TRBJ2-3, with D possibly being TRBD1 (5 bases). The CDR3 extends over 14 amino acids. The germline CDR1 and CDR2 sequences are KGHSH and LQKENI. V was cut by 0 bases and J by 1 base, with 5 bases left in between. The CDR3 DNA is TGTGCCAGCTCACCACCCAGGGGCACAGATACGCAGTATTTT. Translation gives CASSPPRGTDTQYF.

The chain is built from TRBV12-3 or TRBV12-4 and TRBJ2-3, with 11 bases aligning to TRBD2. V trimming: 6 bases; J trimming: 2 bases; junction bases outside the gene matches: 10. This CDR3 contains 17 residues. CDR3 DNA: TGTGCCAGCAGGCCCGTACTAGCGGGGGAGACCACAGATACGCAGTATTTT. Its translation is CASRPVLAGETTDTQYF.

This clonotype occurred a few times. The gene calls are TRBV24-1 and TRBJ2-1; no firm D call. This CDR3 is built from 14 residues. Trimming removed 2 bases at V and 4 bases at J, with 8 bases between. CDR1 is KGHDR, CDR2 SFDVKD, per germline. Written as DNA, the CDR3 is TGTGCCACCAGTGATTCCACAGCTTACAATGAGCAGTTCTTC. This gives the protein CATSDSTAYNEQFF.

J is TRBJ2-3 and V is TRBV24-1, with 10 bases lining up with TRBD1. The germline gives CDR1 KGHDR, CDR2 SFDVKD. The CDR3 is 15 residues long. With V trimmed by 5 bases and J by 4 bases, 5 bases remained unmatched. The chain's CDR3 is CATSAWTGGSDTQYF. CDR3 DNA: TGTGCCACCAGTGCGTGGACAGGGGGTTCAGATACGCAGTATTTT.

This clonotype was seen a handful of times. The rearrangement links TRBV20-1 to TRBJ2-3, with D possibly TRBD1 on 6 matching bases. The CDR3 consists of 15 residues. V gave up 2 bases and J gave up 5 bases, with 17 bases separating them. CDR1 and CDR2 from the germline V gene are DFQATT and SNEGSKA (reference sequence). The CDR3 DNA reads as TGCAGTGCTAGAAGTTGGAGAGACAGGCTAGATACGCAGTATTTT. Its translation: CSARSWRDRLDTQYF.

This clonotype was observed a few times. The chain combines TRBV2 with TRBJ2-1; TRBD2 aligns across 11 bases. The CDR3 totals 17 residues. CDR1 SNHLY and CDR2 FYNNEI come from the germline V gene. Trimming cost V 0 bases and J 9 bases; bases outside gene matches: 10. CDR3 amino acids: CASSEARSSGRFGEQFF. CDR3 sequence (DNA): TGTGCCAGCAGTGAAGCGCGGTCTAGCGGGAGGTTCGGTGAGCAGTTCTTC.

This clonotype has more than one count but fewer than ten. V usage is TRBV11-1 and J usage is TRBJ2-2; D may be TRBD2 (5 bases). The CDR3 is 15 residues long. The V and J ends lost 2 bases and 7 bases respectively, with 14 bases between them. The V gene's germline CDR1 is SGHAT and CDR2 FQDESV (reference sequence). The CDR3 bases are TGTGCCAGCAGCTTACTAGCACAAGGGATCGGGGAGCTGTTTTTT. Protein sequence: CASSLLAQGIGELFF.

The chain joins TRBV6-5 to TRBJ2-5; D perhaps matches TRBD1 (6 bases). The V end was cut by 3 bases, the J end by 4 bases, with 12 bases between. The CDR3 sequence is 14 residues long. The germline V gene has CDR1 MNHEY and CDR2 SVGAGI. The CDR3 bases are TGTGCCAGCAGTTATGACAGGATGGGAGAGACCCAGTACTTC. It yields the protein CASSYDRMGETQYF.

The chain uses TRBV6-1 and TRBJ2-7, with D possibly being TRBD1 or TRBD2 (5 bases each). Per germline, CDR1 MNHNS and CDR2 SASEGT. This CDR3 has 13 residues. Trimming shortened V by 11 bases and J by 1 base, and 15 bases separated the two germline ends. The CDR3 DNA is TGTGCCGAGGGGATTAGGTTTTCCTACGAGCAGTACTTC. This encodes CAEGIRFSYEQYF.

This chain links TRBV20-1 with TRBJ2-7, with D perhaps matching TRBD1 or TRBD2 (5 bases each). The CDR3 contains 14 residues. Germline values: CDR1 DFQATT, CDR2 SNEGSKA (reference sequence). V gave up 3 bases and J gave up 4 bases, with 16 bases separating them. The DNA for the CDR3 is TGCAGTGCTAGTCAAGCAGGGAGAATTTACGAGCAGTACTTC. This translates into CSASQAGRIYEQYF.

The V and J genes are TRBV7-2 and TRBJ1-2, with D maybe TRBD1 (5 bases). Deletions cut 7 bases from V and 4 bases from J, with 13 bases between. The germline V gene encodes CDR1 SGHTA and CDR2 FQGNSA. CDR3 length: 13 residues. The CDR3 region has the DNA TGTGCCAGCACCACAGACAGACCCTATGGCTACACCTTC. Protein: CASTTDRPYGYTF.

This clonotype showed up just a few times. The chain couples TRBV4-2 to TRBJ2-7; the D is unclear. V gave up 2 bases and J gave up 0 bases, with 11 bases separating them. CDR1 LGHNA and CDR2 YNFKEQ come from the germline V gene. The CDR3 totals 15 residues. CDR3 nucleotide sequence: TGTGCCAGCAGCCAACGGCGCGTTAGCTCCTACGAGCAGTACTTC. Translating gives CASSQRRVSSYEQYF.

The chain carries TRBV20-1 and TRBJ2-7, with D possibly matching TRBD2 (6 bases). The ends were cut back, 3 bases at V and 2 bases at J, with 17 bases in the middle. This CDR3 region has 15 residues. The germline V gene encodes CDR1 DFQATT and CDR2 SNEGSKA (reference sequence). CDR3: CSARDYPWSPYEQYF. CDR3 nucleotide sequence: TGCAGTGCTAGGGACTACCCCTGGAGCCCCTACGAGCAGTACTTC.

The J gene is TRBJ2-7, the V gene TRBV20-1; 7 bases match TRBD1. The CDR3 has 13 residues. Germline V gene data show CDR1 as DFQATT and CDR2 as SNEGSKA (reference sequence). The trim removed 6 bases at V and 2 bases at J, leaving 7 bases unmatched. For the CDR3, the DNA is TGCAGTGCATCCGACAGGGACCCCTACGAGCAGTACTTC. Translation: CSASDRDPYEQYF.

The chain links TRBV20-1 to TRBJ2-7; no clear D gene. In germline, CDR1 is DFQATT, CDR2 SNEGSKA (reference sequence). The V end was cut by 4 bases, the J end by 3 bases, with 4 bases between. The CDR3 runs 10 residues. The CDR3 sequence: CSAIRYEQYF. The CDR3 region has the DNA TGCAGTGCTATCCGCTACGAGCAGTACTTC.

This clonotype was seen a handful of times. The chain employs TRBV28 and TRBJ1-6, with 7 bases fitting TRBD1. The CDR3 is 16 amino acids. V lost 2 bases to trimming and J lost 3 bases; unmatched junction nucleotides: 4. CDR1 is MDHEN and CDR2 is SYDVKM in the germline V gene. The CDR3 DNA reads TGTGCCAGCAGTTTAGGAGACAGGGTCTATAATTCACCCCTCCACTTT. It codes for CASSLGDRVYNSPLHF. The whole variable domain, filled in from reference TRBV28 and TRBJ1-6, reads DVKVTQSSRYLVKRTGEKVFLECVQDMDHENMFWYRQDPGLGLRLIYFSYDVKMKEKGDIPEGYSVSREKKERFSLILESASTNQTSMYLCASSLGDRVYNSPLHFGNGTRLTVT.

This clonotype appeared many times. The chain employs TRBV12-3 or TRBV12-4 and TRBJ2-1; 8 bases are shared with TRBD2. CDR3 length: 14 residues. V trimming: 5 bases; J trimming: 9 bases; junction bases outside the gene matches: 9. The CDR3 DNA follows: TGTGCCAGCAGTCTCCTACGGGGGGGCTTTGAGCAGTTCTTC. Translated: CASSLLRGGFEQFF.

The V and J genes are TRBV20-1 and TRBJ2-3, with 7 positions matching TRBD1. Losses at the gene ends were 6 bases for V and 0 bases for J; bases not matched to a gene: 3. Germline V CDR1 and CDR2: DFQATT, SNEGSKA (reference sequence). The CDR3 is 13 amino acids. The CDR3 DNA follows: TGCAGTGCCCCACAGGGGAGCACAGATACGCAGTATTTT. This encodes CSAPQGSTDTQYF.

This rearrangement joins TRBV20-1 to TRBJ1-2; 7 positions match TRBD1. Trimming cost V 3 bases and J 4 bases; bases outside gene matches: 2. This CDR3 has 12 amino acids. Per germline, CDR1 DFQATT and CDR2 SNEGSKA (reference sequence). CDR3 sequence: CSARGTAYGYTF. DNA for the CDR3: TGCAGTGCTAGGGGGACAGCCTATGGCTACACCTTC.

J is TRBJ1-1 and V is TRBV7-9; TRBD1 might be the D (5 bases). The CDR3 contains 14 residues. V lost 2 bases and J lost 6, with 13 bases in between. Germline loops: CDR1 SEHNR, CDR2 FQNEAQ (reference sequence). The CDR3 nucleotides read TGTGCCAGCAGCTTACTCGTTGGGGGATCTGAAGCTTTCTTT. Encoded protein: CASSLLVGGSEAFF.

The chain links TRBV12-3 or TRBV12-4 to TRBJ2-1; 7 bases align to TRBD2. The CDR3 sequence is 15 residues long. Trimming removed 7 bases from V and 4 bases from J; junction bases left unmatched: 10. CDR3 residues: CASTPRAGEYNEQFF. DNA of the CDR3: TGTGCCAGCACCCCTCGGGCGGGGGAATACAATGAGCAGTTCTTC.